Each of the 10 T cell receptor beta chains below was sequenced from the same sample in a study of blood T cells in healthy people across ages (dated by TCRdb to the mid-2010s). Library preparation was by 5' RACE. A second PCR of 7 to 11 cycles was performed with a sample-barcoded 5' primer and a J-beta primer mix. Through fastp at Q25 and MiXCR, TCRdb rebuilt clones from the public reads, retaining in-frame beta chains. Here each entry gathers all rows of one CDR3 protein and keeps the most common genes and DNA. For this sample there are some 1,800,000 distinct CDR3 sequences; roughly two fifths appear just once. 23% of the sample rests with the top ten. The sample consisted of blood. The receptor set was obtained from a human donor in good health.

This chain links TRBV20-1 with TRBJ2-5; D might be TRBD1 (5 bases). Trimming left V 6 bases short and J 4 bases short, with 18 bases between. CDR1 DFQATT and CDR2 SNEGSKA come from the germline V gene (reference sequence). The CDR3 is 14 residues long. The CDR3 DNA sequence: TGCAGTGCCAAGCCTGGGGCAGGAACAGAGACCCAGTACTTC. As protein: CSAKPGAGTETQYF.

The chain has TRBV29-1 and TRBJ1-2; D is undetermined. Between the trimmed V and J ends, which lost 1 base and 4 bases, there was a span of 10 bases. Germline V gene lookup returns CDR1 SQVTM and CDR2 ANQGSEA. There are 13 residues in the CDR3. The CDR3 sequence: CSVEGDIIYGYTF. DNA for the CDR3: TGCAGCGTTGAAGGGGATATAATCTATGGCTACACCTTC.

The CDR3 spells CSTGMTGTEGYTF. The CDR3 nucleotides are TGCAGCACTGGAATGACCGGGACAGAAGGCTACACCTTC. This chain uses TRBV29-1 with TRBJ1-2, with 7 nucleotides matching TRBD1. Unmatched junction bases numbered 14, after V lost 8 bases and J lost 8 bases. The V gene's germline CDR1 is SQVTM and CDR2 ANQGSEA. The length of the CDR3 is 13 residues.

V is TRBV28 and J is TRBJ2-7; possibly TRBD1 or TRBD2 for D (7 bases each). This CDR3 region has 16 residues. Trimming shortened V by 1 base and J by 5 bases, and 18 bases separated the two germline ends. Germline V gene data show CDR1 as MDHEN and CDR2 as SYDVKM. In nucleotides, the CDR3 is TGTGCCAGCAGTTTATTTAGACAGGGAGGACTAGACGAGCAGTACTTC. Its protein is CASSLFRQGGLDEQYF.

This clonotype came up once. V gene TRBV11-1 combines with J gene TRBJ2-3, with 8 nucleotides matching TRBD2. CDR1 and CDR2 (germline): SGHAT, FQDESV (reference sequence). The CDR3 runs to 21 residues. Trimming took 4 bases from V and 0 from J; bases not matched to a gene: 21. For the CDR3, the DNA is TGTGCCAGCAGCTCGACCCACCATCGTGACGGGGGGGCCCTTAGCACAGATACGCAGTATTTT. Amino acids: CASSSTHHRDGGALSTDTQYF.

The genes are TRBV5-1 and TRBJ2-6; D is ambiguous. Trimming removed 0 bases at V and 2 bases at J, with 15 bases between. The V gene's germline CDR1 is SGHRS and CDR2 YFSETQ. The length of the CDR3 is 18 residues. CDR3 sequence: CASSLVTTASPGANVLTF. CDR3 sequence (DNA): TGCGCCAGCAGCTTGGTCACAACGGCCTCACCTGGGGCCAACGTCCTGACTTTC.

The chain is built from TRBV7-9 and TRBJ1-1; no clear D. CDR1 and CDR2 (germline): SEHNR, FQNEAQ (reference sequence). This CDR3 comprises 12 residues. Trimming pared 7 bases from V and 11 bases from J, leaving 17 bases between. CDR3 residues: CASTQLSRDAFF. The CDR3 DNA follows: TGTGCCAGCACCCAACTCAGTCGGGATGCTTTCTTT.

The chain links TRBV29-1 to TRBJ1-1; no clear D gene. The CDR3 covers 11 residues. V lost 7 bases, J lost 1 base, and 7 bases lay in between. CDR1 SQVTM and CDR2 ANQGSEA come from the germline V gene. Here the CDR3 reads CSGRSNTEAFF. CDR3 sequence (DNA): TGCAGCGGCAGATCGAACACTGAAGCTTTCTTT.

This clonotype has a handful of counts. The V call is TRBV7-9, the J call TRBJ2-7; 8 bases map to TRBD1. CDR1 SEHNR and CDR2 FQNEAQ come from the germline V gene (reference sequence). The CDR3 has 16 residues. V was clipped by 5 bases and J by 2 bases; unmatched bases: 11. The CDR3 coding sequence is TGTGCCAGCAGCCCCGGGCCGGGACAGGACCCCTACGAGCAGTACTTC. Protein sequence: CASSPGPGQDPYEQYF.

The table lists this clonotype with a few counts. CDR3 loop: CASSQPPGRQFF. DNA for the CDR3: TGCGCCAGCAGCCAACCACCGGGACGGCAGTTCTTC. V usage is TRBV4-3 and J usage is TRBJ2-1; D possibly matches TRBD1 or TRBD2 (5 bases each). Trimming took off 2 bases at V and 12 bases at J, with 11 bases between the two ends. This CDR3 is 12 amino acids long. From germline, CDR1 is LGHNA and CDR2 YSLEER.